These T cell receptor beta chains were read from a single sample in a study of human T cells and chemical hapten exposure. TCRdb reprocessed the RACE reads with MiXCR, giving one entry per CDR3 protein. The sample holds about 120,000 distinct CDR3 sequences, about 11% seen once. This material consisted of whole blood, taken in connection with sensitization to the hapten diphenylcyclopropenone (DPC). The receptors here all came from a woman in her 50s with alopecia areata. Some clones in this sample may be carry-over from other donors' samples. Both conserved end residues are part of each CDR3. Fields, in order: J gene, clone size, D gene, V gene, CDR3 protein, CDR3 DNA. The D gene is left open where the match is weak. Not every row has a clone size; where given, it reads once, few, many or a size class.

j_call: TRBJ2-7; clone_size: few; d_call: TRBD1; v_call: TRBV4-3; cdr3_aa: CASSQDLGGWEQYF; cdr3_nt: TGCGCCAGCAGCCAAGATCTAGGGGGCTGGGAGCAGTACTTC
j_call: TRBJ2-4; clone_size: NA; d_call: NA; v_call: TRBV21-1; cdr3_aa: CASSKYRLQAKNIQYF; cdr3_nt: TGTGCCAGCAGCAAATACCGACTACAAGCCAAAAACATTCAGTACTTC
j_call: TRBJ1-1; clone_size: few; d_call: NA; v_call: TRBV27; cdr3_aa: CASSSFGGGNTEAFF; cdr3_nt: TGTGCCAGCAGTTCCTTCGGGGGGGGGAACACTGAAGCTTTCTTT
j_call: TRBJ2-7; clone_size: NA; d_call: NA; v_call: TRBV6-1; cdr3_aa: CASSEGPDRAVYEQYF; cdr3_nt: TGTGCCAGCAGTGAAGGACCAGACCGCGCGGTCTACGAGCAGTACTTC
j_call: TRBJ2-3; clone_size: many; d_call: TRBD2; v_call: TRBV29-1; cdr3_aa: CSVEGLAADTQYF; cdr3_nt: TGCAGCGTTGAGGGACTAGCGGCAGATACGCAGTATTTT
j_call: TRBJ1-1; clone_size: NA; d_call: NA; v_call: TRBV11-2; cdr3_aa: CASRVNTEAFF; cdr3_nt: TGTGCCAGCAGAGTGAACACTGAAGCTTTCTTT
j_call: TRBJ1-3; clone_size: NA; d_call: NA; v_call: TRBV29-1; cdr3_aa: CSVEEVGDTIYF; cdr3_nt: TGCAGCGTTGAAGAAGTGGGGGACACCATATATTTT
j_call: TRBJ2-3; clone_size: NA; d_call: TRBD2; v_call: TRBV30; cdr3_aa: CAWSRLAGRGDTQYF; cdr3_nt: TGTGCCTGGAGCCGACTAGCGGGTAGAGGAGATACGCAGTATTTT
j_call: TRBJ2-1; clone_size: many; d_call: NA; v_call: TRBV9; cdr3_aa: CASSTLDSHEQFF; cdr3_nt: TGTGCCAGCAGCACTTTAGACAGTCATGAGCAGTTCTTC
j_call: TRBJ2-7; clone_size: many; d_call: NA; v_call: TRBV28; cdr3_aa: CASSSGGGRIYEQYF; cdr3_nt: TGTGCCAGCAGTTCCGGTGGTGGACGGATCTACGAGCAGTACTTC
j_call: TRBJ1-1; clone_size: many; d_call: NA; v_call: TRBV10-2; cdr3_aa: CASSPGSGEAFF; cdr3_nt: TGCGCCAGCAGCCCAGGAAGCGGTGAAGCTTTCTTT
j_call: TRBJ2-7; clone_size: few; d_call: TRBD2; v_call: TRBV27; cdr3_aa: CASSPGGAGGRNEQYF; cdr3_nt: TGTGCCAGCAGCCCCGGCGGGGCGGGAGGTAGGAACGAGCAGTACTTC
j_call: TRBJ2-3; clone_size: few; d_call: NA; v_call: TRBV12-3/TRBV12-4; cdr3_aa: CASSLSGTSTDTQYF; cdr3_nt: TGTGCCAGCAGTTTATCGGGTACTAGCACAGATACGCAGTATTTT
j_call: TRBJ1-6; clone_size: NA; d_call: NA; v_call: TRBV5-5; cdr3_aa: CASSLAGGPLNSPLHF; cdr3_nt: TGTGCCAGCAGCTTGGCCGGGGGCCCCCTGAATTCACCCCTCCACTTT
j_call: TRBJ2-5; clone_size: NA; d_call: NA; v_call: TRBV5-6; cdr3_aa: CASSLVGVQETQYF; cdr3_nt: TGTGCCAGCAGCTTGGTGGGGGTTCAAGAGACCCAGTACTTC
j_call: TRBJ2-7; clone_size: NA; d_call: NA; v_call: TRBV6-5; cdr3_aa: CAGSYSGPSSYEQYF; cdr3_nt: TGTGCCGGCAGTTACTCGGGACCGTCCTCCTACGAGCAGTACTTC
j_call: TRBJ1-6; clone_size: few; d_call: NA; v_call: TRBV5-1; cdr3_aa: CASSSGPNSPLHF; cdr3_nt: TGCGCCAGCAGCTCTGGACCGAATTCACCCCTCCACTTT
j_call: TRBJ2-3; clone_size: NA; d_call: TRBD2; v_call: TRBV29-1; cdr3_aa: CSVEGKGAGGIDTQYF; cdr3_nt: TGCAGCGTTGAAGGGAAAGGAGCGGGAGGGATAGATACGCAGTATTTT
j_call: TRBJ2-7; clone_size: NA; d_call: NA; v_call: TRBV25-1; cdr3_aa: CASRRGTAYEQYF; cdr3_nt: TGTGCCAGCAGAAGGGGCACCGCCTACGAGCAGTACTTC
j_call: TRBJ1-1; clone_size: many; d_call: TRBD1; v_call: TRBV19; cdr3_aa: CASSPRQGGNTEAFF; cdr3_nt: TGTGCCAGTAGTCCCCGACAGGGAGGAAACACTGAAGCTTTCTTT
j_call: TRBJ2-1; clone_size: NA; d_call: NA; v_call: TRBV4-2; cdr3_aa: CASSQVLGTNERQFF; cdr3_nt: TGTGCCAGCAGCCAAGTACTAGGGACCAATGAGCGGCAGTTCTTC
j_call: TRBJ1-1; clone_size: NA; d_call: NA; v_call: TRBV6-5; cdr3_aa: CASSQTMNTEAFF; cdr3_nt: TGTGCCAGCAGTCAGACGATGAACACTGAAGCTTTCTTT
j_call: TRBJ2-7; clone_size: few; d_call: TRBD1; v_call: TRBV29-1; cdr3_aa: CSAGQQLDEQYF; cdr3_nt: TGCAGCGCGGGACAGCAGTTGGACGAGCAGTACTTC
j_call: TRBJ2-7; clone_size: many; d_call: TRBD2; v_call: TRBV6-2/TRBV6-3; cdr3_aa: CASSYTIRSGSHFYEQYF; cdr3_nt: TGTGCCAGCAGCTACACGATTCGAAGCGGGAGCCACTTCTACGAGCAGTACTTC
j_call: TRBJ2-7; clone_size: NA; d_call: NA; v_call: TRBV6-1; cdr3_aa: CASSEGAQYEQYF; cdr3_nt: TGTGCCAGCAGTGAAGGTGCGCAGTACGAGCAGTACTTC
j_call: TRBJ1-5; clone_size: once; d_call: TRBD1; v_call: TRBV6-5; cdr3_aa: CASSLTGEQPQHF; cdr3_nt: TGTGCCAGCAGTTTAACAGGGGAGCAGCCCCAGCATTTT
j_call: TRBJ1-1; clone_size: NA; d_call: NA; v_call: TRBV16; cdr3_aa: CASSPGDPGTEAFF; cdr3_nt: TGTGCCAGCAGCCCAGGGGACCCCGGGACGGAAGCTTTCTTT
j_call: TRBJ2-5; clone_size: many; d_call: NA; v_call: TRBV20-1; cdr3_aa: CSAGLTIQETQYF; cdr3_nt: TGCAGTGCCGGACTAACTATCCAAGAGACCCAGTACTTC
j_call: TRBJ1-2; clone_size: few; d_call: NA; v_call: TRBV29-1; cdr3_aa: CSVEVRHYGYTF; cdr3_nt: TGCAGCGTTGAAGTCAGGCACTATGGCTACACCTTC
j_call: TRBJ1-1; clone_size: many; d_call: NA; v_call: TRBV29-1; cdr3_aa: CSVEPWDINTEAFF; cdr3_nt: TGCAGCGTGGAACCCTGGGACATAAACACTGAAGCTTTCTTT
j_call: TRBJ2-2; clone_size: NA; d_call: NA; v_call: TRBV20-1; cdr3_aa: CSARQGSTGELFF; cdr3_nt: TGCAGTGCTAGACAGGGGAGCACCGGGGAGCTGTTTTTT
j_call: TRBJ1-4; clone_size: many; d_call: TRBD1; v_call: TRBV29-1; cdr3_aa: CSVYQGADEKLFF; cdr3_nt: TGCAGCGTGTATCAGGGGGCTGATGAAAAACTGTTTTTT
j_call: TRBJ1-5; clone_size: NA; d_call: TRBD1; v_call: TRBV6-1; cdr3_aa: CASRKQGGNQPQHF; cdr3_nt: TGTGCCAGCAGGAAACAGGGGGGAAATCAGCCCCAGCATTTT
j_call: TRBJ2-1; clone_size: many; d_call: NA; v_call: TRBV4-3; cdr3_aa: CASSQGPRPTTSEQFF; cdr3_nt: TGCGCCAGCAGCCAGGGACCAAGGCCAACAACGAGTGAGCAGTTCTTC
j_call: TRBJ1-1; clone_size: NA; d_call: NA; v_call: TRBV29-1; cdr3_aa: CSETSTEVRSPGF; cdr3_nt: TGCAGCGAGACCTCTACTGAAGTGAGATCCCCCGGGTTT
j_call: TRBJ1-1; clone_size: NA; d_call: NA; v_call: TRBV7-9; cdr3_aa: CASSLHITQGREAFF; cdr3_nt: TGTGCCAGCAGCCTACACATAACTCAGGGACGGGAAGCTTTCTTT
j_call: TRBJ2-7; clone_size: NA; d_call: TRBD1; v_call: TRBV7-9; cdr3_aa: CASSFTGAQWYF; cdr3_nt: TGTGCCAGCAGCTTTACAGGGGCCCAGTGGTACTTC
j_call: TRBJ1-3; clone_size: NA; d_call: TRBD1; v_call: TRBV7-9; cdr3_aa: CASSIGQGISGNTIYF; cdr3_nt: TGTGCCAGCAGCATCGGACAGGGGATCTCTGGAAACACCATATATTTT
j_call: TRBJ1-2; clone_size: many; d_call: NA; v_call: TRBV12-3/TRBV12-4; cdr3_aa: CASSFPSPSNYGYTF; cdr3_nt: TGTGCCAGCAGTTTCCCCTCGCCTTCTAACTATGGCTACACCTTC
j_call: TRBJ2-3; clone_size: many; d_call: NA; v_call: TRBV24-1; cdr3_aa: CATSDPQGFADTQYF; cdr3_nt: TGTGCCACCAGTGACCCACAGGGTTTCGCAGATACGCAGTATTTT
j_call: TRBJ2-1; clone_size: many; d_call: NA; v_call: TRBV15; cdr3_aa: CATSREAGIYNEQFF; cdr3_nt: TGTGCCACCAGCAGAGAGGCGGGAATCTACAATGAGCAGTTCTTC
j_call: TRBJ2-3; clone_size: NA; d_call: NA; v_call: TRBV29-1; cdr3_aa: CSAVRLSSTDTQYF; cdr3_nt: TGCAGCGCCGTTCGGCTGTCGAGCACAGATACGCAGTATTTT
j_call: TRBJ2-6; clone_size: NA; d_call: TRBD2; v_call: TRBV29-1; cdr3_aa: CSVPRGLAGAGANVLTF; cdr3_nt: TGCAGCGTTCCAAGGGGACTAGCGGGAGCTGGGGCCAACGTCCTGACTTTC
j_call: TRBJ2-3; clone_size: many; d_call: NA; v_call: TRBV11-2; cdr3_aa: CASSLGIGDTQYF; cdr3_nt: TGTGCCAGCAGCTTAGGCATTGGAGATACGCAGTATTTT
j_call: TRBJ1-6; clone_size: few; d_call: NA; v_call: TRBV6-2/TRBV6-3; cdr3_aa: CASHARGEGSPLHF; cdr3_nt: TGTGCCAGCCACGCCCGGGGGGAAGGTTCACCCCTCCACTTT
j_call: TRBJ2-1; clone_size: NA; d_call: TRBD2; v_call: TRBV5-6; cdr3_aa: CASSIGLAGVYNEQFF; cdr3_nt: TGTGCCAGCAGCATTGGACTAGCGGGAGTCTACAATGAGCAGTTCTTC
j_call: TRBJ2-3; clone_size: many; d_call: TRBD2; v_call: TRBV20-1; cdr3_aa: CSARGEGRMGVEGTDTQYF; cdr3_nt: TGCAGTGCTCGCGGGGAGGGCCGGATGGGGGTAGAGGGGACAGATACGCAGTATTTT
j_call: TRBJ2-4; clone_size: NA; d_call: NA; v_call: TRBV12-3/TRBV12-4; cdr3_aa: CASSPGRGGKNIQYF; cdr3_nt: TGTGCCAGCAGCCCGGGTAGGGGGGGAAAAAACATTCAGTACTTC
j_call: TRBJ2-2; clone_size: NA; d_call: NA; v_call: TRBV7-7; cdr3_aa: CASSSHPAGTLYTGELFF; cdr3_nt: TGTGCCAGCAGCTCCCACCCCGCAGGGACTCTTTACACCGGGGAGCTGTTTTTT
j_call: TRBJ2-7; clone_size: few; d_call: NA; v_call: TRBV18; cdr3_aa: CASSPQDINYEQYF; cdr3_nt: TGTGCCAGCTCACCACAGGATATAAACTACGAGCAGTACTTC
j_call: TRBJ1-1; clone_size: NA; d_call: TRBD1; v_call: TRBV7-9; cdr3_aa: CASSITGGAATEAFF; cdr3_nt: TGTGCCAGCAGCATTACAGGGGGCGCCGCCACTGAAGCTTTCTTT
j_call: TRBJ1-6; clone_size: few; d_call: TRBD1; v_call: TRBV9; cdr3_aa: CASSVAPGTVLSPLHF; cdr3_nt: TGTGCCAGCAGCGTAGCTCCCGGGACAGTCCTCTCACCCCTCCACTTT
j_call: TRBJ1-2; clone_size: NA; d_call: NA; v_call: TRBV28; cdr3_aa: CASTPWDSLRFYTF; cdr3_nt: TGTGCCAGCACTCCCTGGGACTCTCTTCGGTTCTACACCTTC